A selection of T cell receptor beta chains follows, all from one sample in a study of shared clonotypes between healthy human individuals. TCRdb's table, derived via immunoSEQ multiplex PCR, lists solely in-frame clones and lacks some. The sample has millions of clones; over 85% are singletons. The source material was naive CD8+ T cells sorted from blood. The receptor source for this set is a man younger than 35 in good health. Each CDR3 is given with its conserved first and last residue. The D gene is left open where the match is weak.

-	TRBV27	TRBJ1-2	TGTGCCAGCAGCTACAATCCAGGGCTATCTAACTATGGCTACACCTTC	CASSYNPGLSNYGYTF
-	TRBV7-9	TRBJ2-1	TGTGCCAGCAGCGCAGTCGGGACTGACAATGAGCAGTTCTTC	CASSAVGTDNEQFF
-	TRBV27	TRBJ1-2	TGTGCCAGCAGTTTATCGCTCTGGTTTTTAAGCTATGGCTACACCTTC	CASSLSLWFLSYGYTF
-	TRBV11-2	TRBJ1-5	TGTGCCAGCAGCTTAGATCCCGGGGGAGATCAGCCCCAGCATTTT	CASSLDPGGDQPQHF
-	TRBV15	TRBJ2-1	TGTGCCACCGCTGCGGGGAGCTCCTACAATGAGCAGTTCTTC	CATAAGSSYNEQFF
-	TRBV4-1	TRBJ1-2	TGCGCCAGCAGCCGCGGGACTGAGGACTATGGCTACACCTTC	CASSRGTEDYGYTF
-	TRBV15	TRBJ1-5	TGTGCCACCAGCGCCCAGGGTAGCAATCAGCCCCAGCATTTT	CATSAQGSNQPQHF
-	TRBV30	TRBJ2-2	TGTGCCTGGAGTGTTCTGGGGACCGGGGAGCTGTTTTTT	CAWSVLGTGELFF
TRBD1	TRBV7-9	TRBJ2-7	TGTGCCAGCAGCACCGGGACAGCCAACTACGAGCAGTACTTC	CASSTGTANYEQYF
-	TRBV30	TRBJ1-2	TGTGCCTGGTCACAGGGTTATGGCTACACCTTC	CAWSQGYGYTF
-	TRBV7-9	TRBJ1-5	TGTGCCAGCAGCTCGACAGTTAGCAATCAGCCCCAGCATTTT	CASSSTVSNQPQHF
-	TRBV5-4	TRBJ2-7	TGTGCCAGCAGCACCCCCCTCACACCAACCTACGAGCAGTACTTC	CASSTPLTPTYEQYF
-	TRBV28	TRBJ2-3	TGTGCCAGCAGCCCCCAACAGGGATGGACAGATACGCAGTATTTT	CASSPQQGWTDTQYF
TRBD1	TRBV29-1	TRBJ2-7	TGCAGCGTCCGGACAGGGGGGTCTTACGAGCAGTACTTC	CSVRTGGSYEQYF
-	TRBV6-1	TRBJ1-5	TGTGCCAGCAGTGAAGTCGGCAGGGAAAGTATAGGCAATCAGCCCCAGCATTTT	CASSEVGRESIGNQPQHF
-	TRBV11-2	TRBJ1-2	TGTGCCAGCAGCTTAAGCGCCAGGGCAAACTATGGCTACACCTTC	CASSLSARANYGYTF
-	TRBV7-9	TRBJ2-7	TGTGCCAGCAGCTCCTCGGGCTACGAGCAGTACTTC	CASSSSGYEQYF
TRBD1	TRBV6-6	TRBJ1-5	TGTGCCAGCACCGGGACAGGGTTAGGTCAGCCCCAGCATTTT	CASTGTGLGQPQHF
-	TRBV10-3	TRBJ1-2	TGTGCCATCAGTGAAGGCGGAGCTAACTATGGCTACACCTTC	CAISEGGANYGYTF
-	TRBV9	TRBJ1-2	TGTGCCAGCAGCCCCTCGTCGGGTGCTAACTATGGCTACACCTTC	CASSPSSGANYGYTF
TRBD2	TRBV30	TRBJ2-7	TGTGCCTGGAGCTCTAGCGGGTTTATGGACGAGCAGTACTTC	CAWSSSGFMDEQYF
-	TRBV19	TRBJ1-1	TGTGCCAGTAAACTTATGAGTCGGGACTTGAACACTGAAGCTTTCTTT	CASKLMSRDLNTEAFF
TRBD1	TRBV2	TRBJ1-2	TGTGCCAGCAGTCCTACAGGGGGCGCCCCTGGCTACACCTTC	CASSPTGGAPGYTF
TRBD1	TRBV18	TRBJ1-2	TGTGCCAGCTCACCTACAAAGGGACAGGGAATTGGCTATGGCTACACCTTC	CASSPTKGQGIGYGYTF
-	TRBV27	TRBJ1-2	TGTGCCAGCCAGGGACGGGCGGACTATGGCTACACCTTC	CASQGRADYGYTF
TRBD1	TRBV19	TRBJ1-6	TGTGCCAGCCGGACAGGCTCTGTCACACCCCTCCACTTT	CASRTGSVTPLHF
TRBD1	TRBV11-2	TRBJ1-1	TGTGCCACAAAGGTCACAGGGGGCCCTGAAGCTTTCTTT	CATKVTGGPEAFF
TRBD1	TRBV5-4	TRBJ1-2	TGTGCCAGCAGCGTAGACAGGGAGGTTAGCTATGGCTACACCTTC	CASSVDREVSYGYTF
-	TRBV2	TRBJ1-4	TGTGCCAGCAGCGCAGGGCCAAATGAAAAACTGTTTTTT	CASSAGPNEKLFF